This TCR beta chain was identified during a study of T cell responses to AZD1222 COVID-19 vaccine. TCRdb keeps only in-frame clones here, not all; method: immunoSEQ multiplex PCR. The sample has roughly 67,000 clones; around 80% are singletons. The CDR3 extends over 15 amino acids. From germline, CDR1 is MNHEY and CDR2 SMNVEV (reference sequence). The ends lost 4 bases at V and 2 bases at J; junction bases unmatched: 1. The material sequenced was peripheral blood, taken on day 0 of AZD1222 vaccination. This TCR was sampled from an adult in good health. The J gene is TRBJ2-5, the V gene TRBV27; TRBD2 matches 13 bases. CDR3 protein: CASSSGLAGQETQYF. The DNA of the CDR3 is TGTGCCAGCAGTTCGGGACTAGCGGGGCAAGAGACCCAGTACTTC.